The source of this T cell receptor (beta chain) is a study of blood T cell repertoires in COVID-19 (dated by TCRdb to the early 2020s). Regarding the complete study: Collaborator samples came from the United States, Italy and Spain and covered acute and convalescent phases of COVID-19. Subjects who had been exposed to COVID-19, were actively infected with it, or had recovered from it provided the deeply sampled blood TCRbeta repertoires that made up the dataset. Samples came from the ongoing ImmuneRACE study (first 160 participants) plus 1,254 subjects from 6 global collaborators. The material from the prospective study consisted of cDNA or gDNA derived from T cells, B-cell-depleted T cells, or PBMCs. A freely available public database, intended as a resource for researchers studying the immune response to SARS-CoV-2, is where the repertoires were released. Where HLA class I and class II types were available, the types were taken from metadata supplied by the sample provider, not from assay-based typing. The sample metadata nearly always contained a de-identified subject ID, COVID-19 status, age in years and sex. The paper as a whole reports these results and caveats: Clinical and demographic metadata were provided uncurated, with the amount varying by source and participant.

The collaborating institutions used their own protocols to collect whole blood in K2EDTA tubes. Collaborator samples were shipped for TCRbeta analysis as frozen whole blood, isolated PBMCs, or DNA extracted from either sample type. Ends trimmed: V by 4 bases, J by 7 bases; bases unmatched to a gene: 1. CDR1 and CDR2 were assigned from the germline V gene as LGHNA and YNFKEQ. Inclusive of the bounding cysteine and phenylalanine, the CDR3 is 12 residues long. Of the read, only the CDR3 DNA is kept; its 36 bases are in frame from base 1. TCRbeta CDR3 regions were amplified from genomic DNA by means of the immunoSEQ Assay, a bias-controlled multiplex PCR. The original methods were these. The number of nucleated cells in each sample was estimated by amplification of reference gene primers within the assay. To quantify the absolute abundance of each unique TCRbeta CDR3 rearrangement, sequence reads were collapsed and filtered. Productive Simpson clonality was computed per sample as the square root of Simpson's diversity index over productive rearrangements. TCRdb retrieved this table from immuneACCESS and kept in-frame rearrangements only. Not all clones are present; in checked studies, unresolved V genes account for under half, and no reason is known for the remainder. V, J and clone size were drawn from that table, and D and trimming were deduced from the DNA. Within this sample are about 81,000 clones, with less than 80% of them counted one time only. The leading ten clones occupy about 4% of the sample.

A note on this clone: This clone's antigen is unknown. Within one base of it there is no much larger clone, and no base qualities were kept.

This TCR was recovered from a woman in her 50s with acute or convalescent COVID-19. The source material was peripheral blood. The rearrangement joined TRBV4-2 to TRBJ2-1, with 7 central nucleotides matching TRBD1. The CDR3 protein sequence reads: CASSPGQNEQFF. The base sequence is TGTGCCAGCAGCCCGGGACAGAATGAGCAGTTCTTC.